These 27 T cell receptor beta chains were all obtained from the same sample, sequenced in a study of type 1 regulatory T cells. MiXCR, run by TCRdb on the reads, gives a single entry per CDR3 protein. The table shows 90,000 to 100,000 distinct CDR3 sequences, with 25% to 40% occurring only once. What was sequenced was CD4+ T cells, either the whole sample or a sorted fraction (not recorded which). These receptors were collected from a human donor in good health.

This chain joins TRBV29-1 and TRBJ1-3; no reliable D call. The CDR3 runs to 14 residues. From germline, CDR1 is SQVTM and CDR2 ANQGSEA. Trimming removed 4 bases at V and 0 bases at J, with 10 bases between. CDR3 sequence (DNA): TGCAGCGTTGCAGGCAGAACCTCTGGAAACACCATATATTTT. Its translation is CSVAGRTSGNTIYF.

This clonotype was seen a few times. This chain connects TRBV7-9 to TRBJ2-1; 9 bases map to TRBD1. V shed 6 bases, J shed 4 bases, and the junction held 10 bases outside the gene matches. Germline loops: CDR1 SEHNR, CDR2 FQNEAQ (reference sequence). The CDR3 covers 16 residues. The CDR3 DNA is TGTGCCAGCAGTTCATACCCGGGACAGGGATACAATGAGCAGTTCTTC. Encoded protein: CASSSYPGQGYNEQFF.

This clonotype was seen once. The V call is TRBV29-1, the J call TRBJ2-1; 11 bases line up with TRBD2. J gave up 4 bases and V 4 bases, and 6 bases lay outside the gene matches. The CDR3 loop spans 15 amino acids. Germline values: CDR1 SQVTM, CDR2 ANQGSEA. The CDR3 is CSVGPSGRSYNEQFF. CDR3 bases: TGCAGCGTTGGACCTAGCGGGAGGTCTTACAATGAGCAGTTCTTC.

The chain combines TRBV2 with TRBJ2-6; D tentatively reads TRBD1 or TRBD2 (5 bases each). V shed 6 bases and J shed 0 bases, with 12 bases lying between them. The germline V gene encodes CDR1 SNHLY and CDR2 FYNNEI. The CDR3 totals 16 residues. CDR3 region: CASSPGRNSGANVLTF. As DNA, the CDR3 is TGTGCCAGCAGCCCGGGACGGAACTCTGGGGCCAACGTCCTGACTTTC.

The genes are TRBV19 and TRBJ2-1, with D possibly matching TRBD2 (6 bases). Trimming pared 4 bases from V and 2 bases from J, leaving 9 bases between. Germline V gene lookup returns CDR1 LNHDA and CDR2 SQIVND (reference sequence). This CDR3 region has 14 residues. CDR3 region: CASSTLAPYNEQFF. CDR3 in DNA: TGTGCCAGTAGTACACTAGCTCCCTACAATGAGCAGTTCTTC.

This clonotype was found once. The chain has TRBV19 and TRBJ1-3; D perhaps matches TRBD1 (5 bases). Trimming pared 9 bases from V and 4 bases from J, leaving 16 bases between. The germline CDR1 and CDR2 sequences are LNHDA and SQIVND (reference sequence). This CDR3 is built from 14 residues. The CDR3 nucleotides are TGTGCCAGCGGCCGAGGGGCGAGCGGAAACACCATATATTTT. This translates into CASGRGASGNTIYF.

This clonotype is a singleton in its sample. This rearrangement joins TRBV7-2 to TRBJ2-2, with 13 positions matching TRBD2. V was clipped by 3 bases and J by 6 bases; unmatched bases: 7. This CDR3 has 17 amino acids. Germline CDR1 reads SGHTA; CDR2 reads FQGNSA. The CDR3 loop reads CASSFSWTSGSPGELFF. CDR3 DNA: TGTGCCAGCAGCTTTAGCTGGACTAGCGGGAGTCCCGGGGAGCTGTTTTTT.

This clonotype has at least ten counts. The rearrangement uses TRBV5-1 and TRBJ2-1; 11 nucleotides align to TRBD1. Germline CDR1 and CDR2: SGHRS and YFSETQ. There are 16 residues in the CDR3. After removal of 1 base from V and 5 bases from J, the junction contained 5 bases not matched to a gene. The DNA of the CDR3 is TGCGCCAGCAGCTTGAGGTTGGGACAGGGGGACAATGAGCAGTTCTTC. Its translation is CASSLRLGQGDNEQFF.

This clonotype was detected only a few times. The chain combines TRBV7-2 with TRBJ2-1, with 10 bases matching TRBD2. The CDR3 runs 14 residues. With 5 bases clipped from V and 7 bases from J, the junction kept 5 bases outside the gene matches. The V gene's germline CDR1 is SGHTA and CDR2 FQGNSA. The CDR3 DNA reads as TGTGCCAGCAGCCCGAGAGCGGGAGGGAATGAGCAGTTCTTC. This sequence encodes CASSPRAGGNEQFF.

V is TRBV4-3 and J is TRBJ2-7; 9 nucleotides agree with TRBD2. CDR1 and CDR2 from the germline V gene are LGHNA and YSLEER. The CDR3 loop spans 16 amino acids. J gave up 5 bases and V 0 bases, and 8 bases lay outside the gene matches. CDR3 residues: CASSQDGVAGENEQYF. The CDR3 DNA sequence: TGCGCCAGCAGCCAAGATGGAGTAGCGGGAGAAAACGAGCAGTACTTC.

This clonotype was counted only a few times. The CDR3 DNA reads as TGTGCCAGCAGCTTTATGGGACACAACAGCGAGCCCCAGTACTTC. It yields the protein CASSFMGHNSEPQYF. The chain has TRBV11-2 and TRBJ2-5; D possibly corresponds to TRBD1 (6 bases). This CDR3 has 15 residues. The V gene's germline CDR1 is SGHAT and CDR2 FQNNGV. Trimming left V 3 bases short and J 9 bases short, with 20 bases between.

The DNA of the CDR3 is TGTGCCAGCAGCCAATATCAGGGGACGATGAGGCGGGTGAACACTGAAGCTTTCTTT. This translates into CASSQYQGTMRRVNTEAFF. V and J are TRBV3-1 and TRBJ1-1; maybe TRBD1 (6 bases). This CDR3 is built from 19 residues. V was clipped by 2 bases and J by 0 bases, with 22 bases between them. Germline values: CDR1 LGHDT, CDR2 YNNKEL (reference sequence).

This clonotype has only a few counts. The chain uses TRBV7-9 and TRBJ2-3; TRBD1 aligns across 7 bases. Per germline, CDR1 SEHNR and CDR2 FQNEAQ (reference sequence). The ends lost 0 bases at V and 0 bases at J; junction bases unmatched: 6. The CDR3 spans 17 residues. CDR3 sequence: CASSLASGGTSTDTQYF. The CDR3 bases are TGTGCCAGCAGCTTAGCTTCAGGGGGAACTAGCACAGATACGCAGTATTTT.

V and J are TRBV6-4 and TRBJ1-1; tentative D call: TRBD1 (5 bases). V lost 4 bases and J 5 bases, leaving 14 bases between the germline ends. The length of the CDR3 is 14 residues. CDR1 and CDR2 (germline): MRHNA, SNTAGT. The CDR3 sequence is CASSASGARTEAFF. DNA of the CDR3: TGTGCCAGCAGTGCCAGCGGGGCGCGAACTGAAGCTTTCTTT.

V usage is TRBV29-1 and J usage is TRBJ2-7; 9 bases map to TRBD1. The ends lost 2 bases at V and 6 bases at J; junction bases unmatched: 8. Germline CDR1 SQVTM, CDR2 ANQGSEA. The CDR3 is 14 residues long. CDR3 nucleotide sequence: TGCAGCGTTGAACCAGGGACAGGGTCTGGCGAGCAGTACTTC. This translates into CSVEPGTGSGEQYF.

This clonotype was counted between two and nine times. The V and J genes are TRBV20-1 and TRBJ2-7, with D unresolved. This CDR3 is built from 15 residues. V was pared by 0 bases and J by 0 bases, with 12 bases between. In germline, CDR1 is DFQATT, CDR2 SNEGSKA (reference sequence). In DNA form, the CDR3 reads TGCAGTGCTAGAGATGGGCGGAAGAGCTCCTACGAGCAGTACTTC. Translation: CSARDGRKSSYEQYF.

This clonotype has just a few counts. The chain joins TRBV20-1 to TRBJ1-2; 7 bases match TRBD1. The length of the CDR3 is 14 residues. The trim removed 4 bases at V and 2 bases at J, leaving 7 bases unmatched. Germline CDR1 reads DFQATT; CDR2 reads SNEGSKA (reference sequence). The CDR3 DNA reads TGCAGTGCTAAGACACAGGGGCTCAACTATGGCTACACCTTC. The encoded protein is CSAKTQGLNYGYTF.

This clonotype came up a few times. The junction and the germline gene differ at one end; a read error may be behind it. The CDR3 DNA is TGTGCCAGCAGCCTTTGGGGAGAGGAGACTCAGTACTTC. It yields the protein CASSLWGEETQYF. The chain carries TRBV7-2 and TRBJ2-5; the D gene is possibly TRBD2 (5 bases). The CDR3 consists of 13 residues. Per germline, CDR1 SGHTA and CDR2 FQGNSA.

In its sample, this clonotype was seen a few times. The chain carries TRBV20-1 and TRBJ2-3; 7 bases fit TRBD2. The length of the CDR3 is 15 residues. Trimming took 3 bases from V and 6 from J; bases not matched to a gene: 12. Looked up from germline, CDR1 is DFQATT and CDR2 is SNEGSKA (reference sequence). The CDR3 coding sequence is TGCAGTGCTAGCCCCCTTCTAGCGGACGGGGATACGCAGTATTTT. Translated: CSASPLLADGDTQYF.

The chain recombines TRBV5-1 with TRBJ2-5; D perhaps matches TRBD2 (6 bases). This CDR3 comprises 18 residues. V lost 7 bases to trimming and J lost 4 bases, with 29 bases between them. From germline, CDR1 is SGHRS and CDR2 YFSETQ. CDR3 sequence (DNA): TGCGCCAGCGGCCCCGAGGCCTACCGGGACTCCCATGGAGAGACCCAGTACTTC. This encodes CASGPEAYRDSHGETQYF.

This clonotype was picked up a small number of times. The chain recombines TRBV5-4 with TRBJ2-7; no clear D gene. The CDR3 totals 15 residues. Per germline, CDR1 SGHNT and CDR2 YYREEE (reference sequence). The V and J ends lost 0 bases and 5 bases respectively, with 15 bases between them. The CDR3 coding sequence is TGTGCCAGCAGCTTGGGGCCCAATTCTGAAAACGAGCAGTACTTC. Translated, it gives CASSLGPNSENEQYF.

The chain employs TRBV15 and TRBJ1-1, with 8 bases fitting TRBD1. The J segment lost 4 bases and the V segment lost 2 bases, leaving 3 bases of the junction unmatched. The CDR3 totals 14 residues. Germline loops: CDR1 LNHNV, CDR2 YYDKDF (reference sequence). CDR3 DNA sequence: TGTGCCACCAGCAGAAAAACAGGGGGCACTGAAGCTTTCTTT. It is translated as CATSRKTGGTEAFF.

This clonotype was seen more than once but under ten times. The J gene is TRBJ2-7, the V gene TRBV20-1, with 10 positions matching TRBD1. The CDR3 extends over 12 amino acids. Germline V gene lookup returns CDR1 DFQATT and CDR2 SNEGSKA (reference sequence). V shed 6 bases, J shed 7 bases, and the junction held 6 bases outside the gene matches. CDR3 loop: CSATGTGDEQYF. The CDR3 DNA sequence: TGCAGTGCAACGGGGACAGGGGATGAGCAGTACTTC.

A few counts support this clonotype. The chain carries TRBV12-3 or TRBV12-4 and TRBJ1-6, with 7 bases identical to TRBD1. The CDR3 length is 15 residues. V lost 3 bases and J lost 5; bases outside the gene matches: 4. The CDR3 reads CASSFGGQNNSPLHF. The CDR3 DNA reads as TGTGCCAGCAGTTTCGGGGGACAGAATAATTCACCCCTCCACTTT.

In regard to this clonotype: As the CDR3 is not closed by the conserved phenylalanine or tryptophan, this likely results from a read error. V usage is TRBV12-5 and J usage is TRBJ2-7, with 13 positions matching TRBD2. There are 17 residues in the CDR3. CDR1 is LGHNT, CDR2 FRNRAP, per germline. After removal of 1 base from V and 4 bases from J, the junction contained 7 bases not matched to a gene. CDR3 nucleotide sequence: TGTGCTAGTGGTTTGGCACCCGGGACTAGCGGGACTTACGAGCAGTACTTG. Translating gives CASGLAPGTSGTYEQYL.

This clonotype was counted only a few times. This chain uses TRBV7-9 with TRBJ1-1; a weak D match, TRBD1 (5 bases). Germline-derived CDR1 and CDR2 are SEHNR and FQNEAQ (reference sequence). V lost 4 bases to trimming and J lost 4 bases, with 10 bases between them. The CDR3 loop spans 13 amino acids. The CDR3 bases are TGTGCCAGCAGCTGGGGACCGCGCACTGAAGCTTTCTTT. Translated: CASSWGPRTEAFF.

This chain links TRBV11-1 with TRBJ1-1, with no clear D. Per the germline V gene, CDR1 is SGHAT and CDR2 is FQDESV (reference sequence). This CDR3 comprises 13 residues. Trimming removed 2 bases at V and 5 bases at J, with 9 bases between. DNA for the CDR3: TGTGCCAGCAGCTTAAAGAGGGCTACTGAAGCTTTCTTT. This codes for CASSLKRATEAFF.